These T cell receptor beta chains were read from a single sample in a study of blood T cells in healthy people across ages. TCRdb ran MiXCR on the 5' RACE reads and lists one entry per CDR3 protein. The sample yields around 1.5 million distinct CDR3 sequences, roughly 30% seen once. Sequenced material: blood. Receptors originate from a woman aged 25 to 39 in good health. The CDR3 runs from the conserved cysteine through the conserved F or W. The D gene is left open where the match is weak. The size field is filled for only some rows; it gives once, few, many or a size class.

clone size	V gene	J gene	D gene	CDR3 DNA	CDR3 protein
NA	TRBV20-1	TRBJ2-5	NA	TGCAGTGCTCCCCCCTCGAGGGCCGGAGAGACCCAGTACTTC	CSAPPSRAGETQYF
few	TRBV5-6	TRBJ2-7	NA	TGTGCCAGCAGCTATGGCTCGACAGGCTGGCTCGAGCAGTACTTC	CASSYGSTGWLEQYF
few	TRBV9	TRBJ2-7	NA	TGTGCCAGCAGCGTACCCGACAGGTCCCGAATGGTTTGTTGGGAGCAGTACTTC	CASSVPDRSRMVCWEQYF
many	TRBV15	TRBJ2-5	NA	TGTGCCACCAGCAGAATCCAAGTGGAAGATACCCAGTACTTC	CATSRIQVEDTQYF
NA	TRBV4-2	TRBJ2-2	NA	TGTGCCAGCAGCCAAGATGAGTTGACCGGGGAGCTGTTTTTT	CASSQDELTGELFF
few	TRBV4-1	TRBJ2-5	NA	TGCGCCAGCAGCCATAACAAGGGGACCCAGTACTTC	CASSHNKGTQYF
NA	TRBV20-1	TRBJ2-7	TRBD2	TGCAGTGCTAGCGGGGGACTAGCGGGAGGCTCAAGCTCCTACGAGCAGTACTTC	CSASGGLAGGSSSYEQYF
NA	TRBV29-1	TRBJ1-1	NA	TGCAGCGTCCGGGGGGGGGCTATAAGTGAAGCTTTCTTT	CSVRGGAISEAFF
once	TRBV25-1	TRBJ2-7	TRBD1	TGTGCCAGCAGTGAAGCAAGGGGGCCTTCCTACGAGCAGTACTTC	CASSEARGPSYEQYF
NA	TRBV3-1	TRBJ2-7	NA	TGTGCCAGCAGCCAAGACGAGGGCCACGAGCAGTACTTC	CASSQDEGHEQYF
few	TRBV30	TRBJ2-7	NA	TGTGCCTGGAGGGGGACCCCCGGGACACCAAAAGCCTACGAGCAGTACTTC	CAWRGTPGTPKAYEQYF
NA	TRBV7-2	TRBJ2-3	NA	TGTGCCAGCAGCCGCATGGGTAGCAAGGATACGCAGTATTTT	CASSRMGSKDTQYF
few	TRBV27	TRBJ2-4	NA	TGTGCCAGCAGTTTTAGGGCAGGGTCAAACATTCAGTACTTC	CASSFRAGSNIQYF
few	TRBV4-1	TRBJ2-1	TRBD2	TGCGCCAGCTTCCCTCACGAGGGACTAGCTATCAGTGAGCAGTTCTTC	CASFPHEGLAISEQFF
NA	TRBV5-5	TRBJ2-1	TRBD1	TGCGCCAGCAGGTTTAGGCCAGACAGGGCTAATGAGCAGTTCTTC	CASRFRPDRANEQFF
many	TRBV5-1	TRBJ1-1	TRBD1	TGCGCCAGCAGCCGGACAGGGGGGGGTACTGAAGCTTTCTTT	CASSRTGGGTEAFF
NA	TRBV5-1	TRBJ1-2	NA	TGCGCCAGCAGCTTGGCGCGGGACGGAAACTATGGCTACACCTTC	CASSLARDGNYGYTF
NA	TRBV7-7	TRBJ2-2	NA	TGTGCCAGCAGCGGGATTAGCACCGGGGAGCTGTTTTTT	CASSGISTGELFF
NA	TRBV5-6	TRBJ2-1	NA	TGTGCCAGCAGCTTACAGCGGGCCCAGAGCTCCTACAATGAGCAGTTCTTC	CASSLQRAQSSYNEQFF
NA	TRBV6-2/TRBV6-3	TRBJ2-5	NA	TGTGCCAGCAGATCCGGATCCGGGAAGACCCAGTACTTC	CASRSGSGKTQYF
few	TRBV5-6	TRBJ1-2	TRBD1	TGTGCCAGCAGCCCGGGGGACAGGAAGCATGGCTACACCTTC	CASSPGDRKHGYTF
NA	TRBV27	TRBJ2-3	TRBD2	TGTGCCAGCAGTCCCGGGACTAACGACCGAGATACGCAGTATTTT	CASSPGTNDRDTQYF
NA	TRBV9	TRBJ2-2	NA	TGTGCCAGCAGCGTAGAAGGGACCACCGGGGAGCTGTTTTTT	CASSVEGTTGELFF
few	TRBV7-2	TRBJ2-5	TRBD1	TGTGCCAGCAGCCCCGTAGTGGGGAGCCAGGGGGCCCAGTACTTC	CASSPVVGSQGAQYF
few	TRBV4-2	TRBJ2-7	NA	TGTGCCAGCCAAGATGGCAGAGCCTACGAGCAGTACTTC	CASQDGRAYEQYF
NA	TRBV12-3/TRBV12-4	TRBJ2-3	NA	TGTGCCAGCAGTGTGACCTTCAGAGATACGCAGTATTTT	CASSVTFRDTQYF
many	TRBV4-2	TRBJ1-2	NA	TGTGCCAGCAGCCACGTTGACTATGGCTACACCTTC	CASSHVDYGYTF
NA	TRBV2	TRBJ2-7	NA	TGTGCCAGCAGTGATCCAGGGGGACTGGACGAGCAGTACTTC	CASSDPGGLDEQYF
few	TRBV20-1	TRBJ1-1	NA	TGCAGTGCTGGTAGGGAAAACAGTCGGTACACTGAAGCTTTCTTT	CSAGRENSRYTEAFF
NA	TRBV20-1	TRBJ2-1	TRBD2	TGCAGTGCTCACTCGGGGGGGTCCGGGTACAATGAGCAGTTCTTT	CSAHSGGSGYNEQFF
NA	TRBV20-1	TRBJ2-7	NA	TGCAGTGCTAGAACCCCCGGGACTCACGAGCAGTACTTC	CSARTPGTHEQYF
few	TRBV6-6	TRBJ2-3	NA	TGTGCCAGCGTTACCGACACAGATACGCAGTATTTT	CASVTDTDTQYF
NA	TRBV4-2	TRBJ1-6	TRBD1	TGTGCCAGCAGCCAAAGGACAGGGGATAATTCACCCCTCCACTTT	CASSQRTGDNSPLHF
NA	TRBV18	TRBJ2-3	NA	TGTGCCAGCTCACGCGGGATTGAAGGAGATACGCGGTATTTT	CASSRGIEGDTRYF
NA	TRBV4-1	TRBJ1-4	TRBD1	TGCGCCAGCAGCCAAGATTTGACAGGGGGACCCGAAAAACTGTTTTTT	CASSQDLTGGPEKLFF
NA	TRBV6-2/TRBV6-3	TRBJ2-1	NA	TGTGCCAGCAGTTCCACCTCTGGGGGGGGCTTAGATGAGCAGTTCTTC	CASSSTSGGGLDEQFF
NA	TRBV4-2	TRBJ2-2	NA	TGTGCCAGCAGAGCGGGTCGAGACACCGGGGAGCTGTTTTTT	CASRAGRDTGELFF
NA	TRBV11-2	TRBJ1-1	NA	TGCGCCAGCAGCTTTCGTCCAATGAACACTGAAGCTTTCTTT	CASSFRPMNTEAFF
NA	TRBV7-9	TRBJ2-2	NA	TGTGCCAGCAGGCCATTGGGGGCCGGGGAGCTGTTTTTT	CASRPLGAGELFF
many	TRBV20-1	TRBJ2-5	NA	TGCAGTGCTAGATGGGAGACCCAGTACTTC	CSARWETQYF
few	TRBV4-1	TRBJ2-1	TRBD1	TGCGCCAGCAGCCACCCCCGGGGACAGGGGCTCAATGAGCAGTTCTTC	CASSHPRGQGLNEQFF
NA	TRBV3-1	TRBJ2-3	NA	TGTGCCAGCAGCTCCCCCAGGCCTCGGGATACGCAGTATTTT	CASSSPRPRDTQYF
few	TRBV5-1	TRBJ2-7	NA	TGCGCCAGCGGCCGGGACGGAGGTTACGAGCAGTACTTC	CASGRDGGYEQYF
NA	TRBV7-3	TRBJ1-2	NA	TGTGCCAGCAGCTTGAAAGGGGGACATCCAACGGTTGGCTGCACCTTC	CASSLKGGHPTVGCTF
NA	TRBV4-1	TRBJ2-1	NA	TGCGCCAGCAGCCAAGTTTTTCGCCCCCGTAGCTCCTACAATGAGCAGTTCTTC	CASSQVFRPRSSYNEQFF
many	TRBV5-1	TRBJ2-7	TRBD2	TGCGCCAGCAGCTTTACTAGCGGGTTATCCTACGAGCAGTACTTC	CASSFTSGLSYEQYF
many	TRBV7-3	TRBJ2-7	NA	TGTGCCAGCAGTCCGACCGTGAACTCCTACGAGCAGTACTTC	CASSPTVNSYEQYF
few	TRBV12-3/TRBV12-4	TRBJ2-5	NA	TGTGCCAGCAGTTTGGGGCACCCCCAAGAGACCCAGTACTTC	CASSLGHPQETQYF
few	TRBV3-1	TRBJ2-7	NA	TGTGCCAGCAGCCAGGGAGTCCTCTACGAGCAGTACTTC	CASSQGVLYEQYF
many	TRBV4-1	TRBJ2-7	NA	TGCGCCAGCAGCCAAGAAGTTTTGATGGCAGAGCAGTACTTC	CASSQEVLMAEQYF
once	TRBV6-1	TRBJ2-1	NA	TGTGCCAGCAGTGACTTGGGGGACTATGAGCAGTTCTTC	CASSDLGDYEQFF
NA	TRBV2	TRBJ1-2	NA	TGTGCCAGCAGTGTCAGTGGCCGCTCTGGTGGCTACACCTTC	CASSVSGRSGGYTF
many	TRBV6-2/TRBV6-3	TRBJ2-7	NA	TGTGCCAGCAGCCGAAACTACGAGCAGTACTTC	CASSRNYEQYF
few	TRBV5-1	TRBJ1-2	TRBD1	TGCGCCAGCAGCCCGGAGGGACAGCGAAACTATGGCTACACCTTC	CASSPEGQRNYGYTF
few	TRBV5-1	TRBJ2-5	NA	TGCGCCAGCAGCGAAACCGGGACAAGCGAAGAGACCCAGTACTTC	CASSETGTSEETQYF
many	TRBV5-1	TRBJ2-5	TRBD1	TGCGCCAGCAGCTTGGGACAGGGAGAAGGGCAAGAGACCCAGTACTTC	CASSLGQGEGQETQYF
NA	TRBV19	TRBJ1-5	NA	TGTGCCAGTAGCGCCGACAAGGCCAATCAGCCCCAGCATTTT	CASSADKANQPQHF
NA	TRBV10-1	TRBJ2-2	NA	TGCGCCAGCAGTAAGGACGGGGCGGCCGGGGAGCTGTTTTTT	CASSKDGAAGELFF
many	TRBV4-1	TRBJ2-5	TRBD1	TGCGCCAGCAGTCCCGGGACAGGGGGCCGTGAGACCCAGTACTTC	CASSPGTGGRETQYF